This is a list of T cell receptor beta chains from one sample in a study of blood T cell repertoires in COVID-19. The method was immunoSEQ multiplex PCR; TCRdb's version includes in-frame clones alone and lacks a portion of them. Altogether about 300,000 clones are present, 80% to 90% being singletons, with the ten largest covering roughly 1.3%. The sequencing input was peripheral blood. The receptors derive from a woman aged 50 to 60 with acute or convalescent COVID-19. Each CDR3 is given with its conserved first and last residue. The D gene is left open where the match is weak. Size values are once, few and many counts, or a class for expanded clones, and some rows have none.

>TRBD2|-|TRBV4-1|TRBJ2-5
TGCGCCAGCTCCCCGGGCGGGGGGGGAGAGACCCAGTACTTC
CASSPGGGGETQYF
>-|-|TRBV29-1|TRBJ1-4
TGCAGCGCCTCGATCGGCGGTGGTAATGAAAAACTGTTTTTT
CSASIGGGNEKLFF
>-|-|TRBV6-5|TRBJ2-1
TGTGCCAGCAGTTCTAGGACATCCAGCTCCTACAATGAGCAGTTCTTC
CASSSRTSSSYNEQFF
>TRBD1|many|TRBV5-1|TRBJ1-6
TGCGCCAGCAGCTTGGGACAGGGGGATTCACCCCTCCACTTT
CASSLGQGDSPLHF
>-|-|TRBV2|TRBJ1-5
TGTGCCAGCAATCGTCCGGGGGGCAATCAGCCCCAGCATTTT
CASNRPGGNQPQHF
>-|-|TRBV5-1|TRBJ2-3
TGCGCCAGCAGCCGGGAGCATTTCTCAGATACGCAGTATTTT
CASSREHFSDTQYF
>TRBD1|-|TRBV3-1/TRBV3-2|TRBJ1-4
TGTGCCAGCAGCCCTGGAGACAGGGTAGGCGAAAAACTGTTTTTT
CASSPGDRVGEKLFF
>TRBD2|-|TRBV28|TRBJ2-3
TGTGCCAGCAGTGAGAGCGGGGGGGGCACAGATACGCAGTATTTT
CASSESGGGTDTQYF
>TRBD2|-|TRBV3-1/TRBV3-2|TRBJ2-5
TGTGCCAGCAGCCAAGGGCTAGCGGGAGAGGAGACCCAGTACTTC
CASSQGLAGEETQYF
>-|-|TRBV7-9|TRBJ1-5
TGTGCCAGCAGCTCGGGGAATCAGCCCCAGCATTTT
CASSSGNQPQHF
>TRBD2|-|TRBV7-3|TRBJ2-5
TGTGCCAGCAGCCCGATAGGGCTAGCGGAAGAGACCCAGTACTTC
CASSPIGLAEETQYF
>-|-|TRBV5-1|TRBJ2-2
TGCGCCAGCAGCTCGACACTAGACACCGGGGAGCTGTTTTTT
CASSSTLDTGELFF
>-|-|TRBV2|TRBJ1-2
TGTGCCAGCAGTGAAACAGGGAACTATGGCTACACCTTC
CASSETGNYGYTF
>-|-|TRBV27|TRBJ2-2
TGTGCCAGCCTTAGTGAAGGGGAGCTGTTTTTT
CASLSEGELFF
>-|-|TRBV27|TRBJ1-5
TGTGCCAGCGGAGGGGCAGGAAATCAGCCCCAGCATTTT
CASGGAGNQPQHF
>-|once|TRBV18|TRBJ2-5
TGTGCCAGCTCACCTTGGAGTTTTCGTCCCGAGTACTTC
CASSPWSFRPEYF
>-|-|TRBV27|TRBJ2-7
TGTGCCAGCAGTTTTGGGGGGGGCGCCTACGAGCAGTACTTC
CASSFGGGAYEQYF
>-|-|TRBV27|TRBJ1-2
TGTGCCAGCAGTTTATCGTCAGCGGGCGAGGAAGAAGGCTACACCTTC
CASSLSSAGEEEGYTF
>-|few|TRBV19|TRBJ1-5
TGTGCCAGTAGTATAATCCCCGACACAAGCGGAGGACAGCCCCAGCATTTT
CASSIIPDTSGGQPQHF
>TRBD1|-|TRBV5-1|TRBJ1-1
TGCGCCAGCAGCCCGTGGACAGGGGCGAACACTGAAGCTTTCTTT
CASSPWTGANTEAFF
>TRBD1|-|TRBV19|TRBJ2-4
TGTGCCAGTAGTACGGACAGGGATGCCAAAAACATTCAGTACTTC
CASSTDRDAKNIQYF
>-|many|TRBV4-1|TRBJ1-3
TGCGCCAGCAGCTCTACTTTTTACGGGGGTGGTAAGAACACCATATATTTT
CASSSTFYGGGKNTIYF
>TRBD1|-|TRBV7-9|TRBJ1-4
TGTGCCAGCAGCCTAGGGACAGGGAGGTTCTTGCAGTTT
CASSLGTGRFLQF
>-|-|TRBV7-9|TRBJ1-3
TGTGCCAGCAGCTTGGGGGGGCAGGAAAACACCATATATTTT
CASSLGGQENTIYF
>TRBD1|-|TRBV2|TRBJ1-1
TGTGCCAGCCGGACGCAGGGGGCGGTCACTGAAGCTTTCTTT
CASRTQGAVTEAFF
>TRBD1|-|TRBV7-9|TRBJ2-1
TGTGCCAGCAGCCCTGTGGACAGGACCTCCTACAATGAGCAGTTCTTC
CASSPVDRTSYNEQFF
>TRBD1|once|TRBV19|TRBJ2-5
TGTGCCAGTAGTATACCGGGACAGGGGGCAAGGACCCAGTACTTC
CASSIPGQGARTQYF
>TRBD1|-|TRBV5-6|TRBJ1-1
TGTGCCAGCAGCTCAGGACAGGGGGCTTCGATAGCTGAAGCTTTCTTT
CASSSGQGASIAEAFF
>TRBD1|-|TRBV29-1|TRBJ2-1
TGCAGCGTTGAGGCGAGGACAGGTGGGAGATACAATGAGCAGTTCTTC
CSVEARTGGRYNEQFF
>TRBD2|-|TRBV7-3|TRBJ2-1
TGTGCCAGCAGTCCAGCGGGAGGGCCGCGCAATGAGCAGTTCTTC
CASSPAGGPRNEQFF
>TRBD1|-|TRBV19|TRBJ1-2
TGTGCCAGTAGTCCCGTAGCCGGGACAGGGATTAACTATGGCTACACCTTC
CASSPVAGTGINYGYTF
>TRBD1|-|TRBV7-8|TRBJ2-1
TGTGCCAGCAGTCGCTCAGGGGGAGTGTACAATGAGCAGTTCTTC
CASSRSGGVYNEQFF
>TRBD2|-|TRBV10-3|TRBJ2-1
TGTGCCATCAGCTTGGGACTAGCGGGAAACAATGAGCAGTTCTTC
CAISLGLAGNNEQFF
>-|-|TRBV27|TRBJ2-5
TGTGCCAGCAGTCTTAATTACCAAGAGACCCAGTACTTC
CASSLNYQETQYF
>-|-|TRBV2|TRBJ1-3
TGTGCCAGCAGTGTATCTGGAAACACCATATATTTT
CASSVSGNTIYF